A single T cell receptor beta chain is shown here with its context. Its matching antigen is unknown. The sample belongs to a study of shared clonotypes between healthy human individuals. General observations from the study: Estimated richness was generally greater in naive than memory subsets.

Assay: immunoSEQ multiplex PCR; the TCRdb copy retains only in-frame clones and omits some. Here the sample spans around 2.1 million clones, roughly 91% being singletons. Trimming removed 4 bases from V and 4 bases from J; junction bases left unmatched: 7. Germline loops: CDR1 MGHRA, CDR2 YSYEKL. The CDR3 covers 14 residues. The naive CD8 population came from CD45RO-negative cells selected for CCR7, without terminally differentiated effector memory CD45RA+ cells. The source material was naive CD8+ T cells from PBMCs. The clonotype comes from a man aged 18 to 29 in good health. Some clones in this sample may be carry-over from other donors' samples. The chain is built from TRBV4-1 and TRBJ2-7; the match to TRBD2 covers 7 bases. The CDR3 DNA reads TGCGCCAGCAGCCGGCAGCGGGGATTGTACGAGCAGTACTTC. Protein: CASSRQRGLYEQYF.